The text below deals with one T cell receptor beta chain. Antigen unknown. This entry belongs to a study of CD8+CD57+ T cells in acquired aplastic anemia. Study results and caveats: Statistical testing detected no significant gap in CD8+ Simpson's diversity between patients and controls.

All sequencing subjects had displayed CD8+CD57+ cell expansion on flow cytometry. Genomic DNA served as template for TCR beta VDJ and CDR3 profiling. TCRdb re-called the reads through MiXCR, storing one row per CDR3 protein. This table holds some 160,000 distinct CDR3 sequences, 47% found once. Sequences were obtained from sorted CD4+, CD8+, or CD8+CD57+ T cells (not recorded which) from PBMCs. The origin of this receptor is a human donor with aplastic anemia.

CDR3 coding DNA: TGTGCCAGCAGTTCCATGGGGGGACCCTACGAGCAGTACTTC. It encodes CASSSMGGPYEQYF. This sequence joins TRBV11-2 and TRBJ2-7; a possible D gene is TRBD2 (6 bases). Looked up from germline, CDR1 is SGHAT and CDR2 is FQNNGV. V lost 6 bases, J lost 2 bases, and 14 bases lay in between. The CDR3 consists of 14 residues.